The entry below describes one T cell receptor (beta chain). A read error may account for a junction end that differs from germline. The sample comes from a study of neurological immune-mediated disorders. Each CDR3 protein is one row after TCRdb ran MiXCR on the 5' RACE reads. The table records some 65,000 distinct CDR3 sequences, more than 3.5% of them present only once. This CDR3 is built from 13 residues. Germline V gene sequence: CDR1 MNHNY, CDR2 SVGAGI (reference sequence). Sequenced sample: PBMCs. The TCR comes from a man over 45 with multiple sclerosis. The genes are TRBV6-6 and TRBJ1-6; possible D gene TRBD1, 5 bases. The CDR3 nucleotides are TGTGCCAGCAGTTGGGACGGGAATTCACCCCTCAACTTT. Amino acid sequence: CASSWDGNSPLNF.